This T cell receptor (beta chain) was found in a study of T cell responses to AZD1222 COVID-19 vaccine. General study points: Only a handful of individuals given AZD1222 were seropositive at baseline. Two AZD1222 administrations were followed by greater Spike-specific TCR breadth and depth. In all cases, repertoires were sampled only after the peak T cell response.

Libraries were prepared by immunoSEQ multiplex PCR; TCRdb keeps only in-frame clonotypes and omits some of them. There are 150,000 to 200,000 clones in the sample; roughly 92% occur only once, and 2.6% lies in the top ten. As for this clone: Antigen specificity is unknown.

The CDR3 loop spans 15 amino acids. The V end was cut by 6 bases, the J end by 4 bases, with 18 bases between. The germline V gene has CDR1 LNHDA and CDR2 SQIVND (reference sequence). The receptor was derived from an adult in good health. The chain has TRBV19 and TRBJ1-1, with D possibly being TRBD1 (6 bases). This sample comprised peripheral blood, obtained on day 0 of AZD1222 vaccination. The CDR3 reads CASRSEAGAGTEAFF. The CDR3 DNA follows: TGTGCCAGTAGATCAGAGGCGGGGGCGGGCACTGAAGCTTTCTTT.